This TCR beta chain was retrieved from a study of blood T cell repertoires in COVID-19. Across the whole study: Acute and convalescent COVID-19 specimens originated in the United States, Italy and Spain. The cDNA or gDNA used as material had been derived from T cells, B-cell-depleted T cells, or PBMCs.

In the study's own analysis: Counts of nucleated cells, estimated from reference gene primer amplification, were obtained. Sequencing used immunoSEQ multiplex PCR; TCRdb keeps in-frame clones, though not all of them. V, J and clone size were drawn from that table, and D and trimming were deduced from the DNA. The sample carries fewer than 90,000 clones, about 86% recorded once. This clone was seen more than once but under ten times. Germline-derived CDR1 and CDR2 are SGHTA and FQGNSA. The trim removed 2 bases at V and 1 base at J, leaving 3 bases unmatched. The CDR3 is 17 amino acids. The sequencing sample was made of peripheral blood. The TCR sequence derives from an elderly man in a cohort sampled during active COVID-19. The V gene is TRBV7-2, the J gene TRBJ2-6; TRBD1 matches at 9 bases. CDR3 residues: CASSLRGQGSGANVLTF. The CDR3, as DNA: TGTGCCAGCAGCTTAAGGGGACAGGGTTCTGGGGCCAACGTCCTGACTTTC.